These 17 T cell receptor beta chains share one sample of origin, sequenced in a study of CXCR3-negative and CXCR3-positive naive CD8 T cells. These receptors' targets are unknown. The libraries of TRB cDNA were prepared using 5' RACE with UMI labels. One entry per CDR3 protein, without DNA, is what TCRdb gives after re-calling the 5' RACE reads. The sample totals 130,000 to 150,000 distinct CDR3 sequences; its top ten clones hold about 0.3%. Findings of the study overall: Comparison of naive cells showed more hydrophobic TRB CDR3s in CXCR3-positive than in CXCR3-negative naive cells.

Sequencing was carried out using naive CXCR3+ CD8+ T cells from blood. Subset meaning: CD45RO-CCR7+CD27+CD95- naive CD8+ T cells expressing CXCR3 (TNR3+). The receptors were sampled from a human donor in good health. Some clones in this sample may be carry-over from other donors' samples.

The chain couples TRBV27 to TRBJ2-7; TCRdb outputs TRBD2, but without DNA this stays unchecked. The germline V gene encodes CDR1 MNHEY and CDR2 SMNVEV (reference sequence). The CDR3 spans 14 residues. CDR3 loop: CASSPASGSYEQYF.

The rearrangement links TRBV6-5 to TRBJ2-7; TCRdb designates TRBD1, a call that cannot be tested without DNA. This CDR3 has 11 amino acids. In germline, CDR1 is MNHEY, CDR2 SVGAGI. The chain's CDR3 is CASSPGFQQYF.

The CDR3 reads CSVEDGTSGAYEQYF. The chain links TRBV29-1 to TRBJ2-7; TCRdb's D call of TRBD2 is untestable without DNA. CDR3 length: 15 residues. Germline V lookup: CDR1 SQVTM, CDR2 ANQGSEA.

V usage is TRBV7-3 and J usage is TRBJ1-1; TCRdb names TRBD1, which stays unverified in the absence of DNA. CDR1 is SGHTA and CDR2 is FQGTGA in the germline V gene. This CDR3 is built from 15 residues. CDR3 region: CASSFTGHLYTEAFF.

The rearrangement links TRBV5-5 to TRBJ2-3; without DNA, the TCRdb call of TRBD2 cannot be checked. CDR3 length: 15 amino acids. The germline V gene encodes CDR1 SGHKS and CDR2 YYEKEE (reference sequence). The CDR3 spells CASSFLAAEADTQYF.

This chain links TRBV6-1 with TRBJ1-2; TCRdb's D call, TRBD1, is unchecked because there is no DNA. Germline CDR1 MNHNS, CDR2 SASEGT. The CDR3 is 14 residues long. The CDR3 region is CARRDRENPSDYTF.

The chain's CDR3 is CASSLLRDVSYEQYF. The gene calls are TRBV23-1 and TRBJ2-7; TCRdb names TRBD1, which stays unverified in the absence of DNA. TRBV23-1 is an ORF, with its function uncertain. The CDR3 covers 15 residues.

The chain joins TRBV20-1 to TRBJ1-5; TCRdb's D call, TRBD1, is unchecked because there is no DNA. The germline gives CDR1 DFQATT, CDR2 SNEGSKA (reference sequence). This CDR3 region has 19 residues. This chain's CDR3 is CSAGTGGNFSLVSNQPQHF.

The chain carries TRBV12-3 or TRBV12-4 and TRBJ1-2; TCRdb picks TRBD1, but there is no DNA to check that call. The CDR3 loop spans 13 amino acids. The CDR3 reads CASSPGTAYGYTF.

The chain couples TRBV5-4 to TRBJ2-7; lacking DNA, the TRBD1 call made by TCRdb goes unchecked. The CDR3 spans 15 residues. Germline CDR1 SGHNT, CDR2 YYREEE (reference sequence). CDR3 loop: CASSLDLDRGYEQYF.

The chain joins TRBV28 to TRBJ2-7; TCRdb designates TRBD2, a call that cannot be tested without DNA. Germline lookup yields CDR1 MDHEN and CDR2 SYDVKM. The CDR3 sequence is 13 residues long. CDR3 residues: CASRPAGPYEQYF.

The rearrangement joins TRBV7-9 to TRBJ2-1; TCRdb proposes TRBD1, but this gene call is untestable without DNA. The germline gives CDR1 SEHNR, CDR2 FQNEAQ (reference sequence). There are 13 residues in the CDR3. The chain's CDR3 is CASIDSAWNEQFF.

V and J are TRBV27 and TRBJ2-2; the D gene TCRdb calls, TRBD1, cannot be checked with no DNA. Germline-derived CDR1 and CDR2 are MNHEY and SMNVEV (reference sequence). The CDR3 runs to 17 residues. CDR3 amino acids: CASSRLTGHTNTGELFF.

The genes are TRBV28 and TRBJ2-5; TCRdb's assignment of TRBD1 cannot be checked, as there is no DNA. The CDR3 has 15 residues. Germline V gene data show CDR1 as MDHEN and CDR2 as SYDVKM. CDR3 amino acids: CASRANRGRGETQYF.

The chain has TRBV28 and TRBJ2-7; checking the TCRdb D call of TRBD1 is not possible without DNA. The CDR3 is 16 residues long. Per germline, CDR1 MDHEN and CDR2 SYDVKM. The CDR3: CASSFPLQGRDYEQYF.

This chain uses TRBV20-1 with TRBJ2-7; the D gene TCRdb calls, TRBD2, cannot be checked with no DNA. Germline V gives CDR1 DFQATT, CDR2 SNEGSKA (reference sequence). CDR3 length: 11 residues. CDR3 region: CSASSGYEQYF.

The chain has TRBV29-1 and TRBJ2-1; there is no DNA to check the TCRdb D call of TRBD1. Germline V gives CDR1 SQVTM, CDR2 ANQGSEA. CDR3 length equals 17 residues. CDR3 sequence reads: CSFPRAPGDLSYNEQFF.